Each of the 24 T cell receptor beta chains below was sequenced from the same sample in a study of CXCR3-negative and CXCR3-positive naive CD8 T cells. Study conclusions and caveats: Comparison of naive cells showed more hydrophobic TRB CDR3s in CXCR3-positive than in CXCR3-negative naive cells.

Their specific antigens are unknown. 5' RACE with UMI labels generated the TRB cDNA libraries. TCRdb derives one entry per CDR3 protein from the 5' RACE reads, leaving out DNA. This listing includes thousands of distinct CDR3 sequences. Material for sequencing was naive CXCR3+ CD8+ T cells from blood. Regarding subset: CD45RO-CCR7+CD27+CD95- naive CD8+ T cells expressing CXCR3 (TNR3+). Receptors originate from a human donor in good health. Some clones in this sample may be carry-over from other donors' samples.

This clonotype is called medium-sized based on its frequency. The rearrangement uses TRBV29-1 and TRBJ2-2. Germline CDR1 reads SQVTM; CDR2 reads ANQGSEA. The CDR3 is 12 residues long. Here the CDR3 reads CSVEGKTGELFF.

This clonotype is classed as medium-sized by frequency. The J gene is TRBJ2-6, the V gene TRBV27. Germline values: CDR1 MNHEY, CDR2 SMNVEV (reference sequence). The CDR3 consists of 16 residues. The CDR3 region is CASSLYGTSGANVLTF.

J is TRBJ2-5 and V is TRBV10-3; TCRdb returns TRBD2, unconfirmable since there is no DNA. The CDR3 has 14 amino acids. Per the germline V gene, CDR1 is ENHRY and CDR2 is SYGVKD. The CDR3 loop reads CAAGTSGPQETQYF.

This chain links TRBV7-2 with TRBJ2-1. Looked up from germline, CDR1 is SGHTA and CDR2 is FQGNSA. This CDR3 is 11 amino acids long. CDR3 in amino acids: CASSLRHEQFF.

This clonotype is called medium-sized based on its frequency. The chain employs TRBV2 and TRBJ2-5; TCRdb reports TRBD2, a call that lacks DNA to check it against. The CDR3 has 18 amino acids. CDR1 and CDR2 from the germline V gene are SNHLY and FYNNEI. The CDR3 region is CASSVHGPSRGPKETQYF.

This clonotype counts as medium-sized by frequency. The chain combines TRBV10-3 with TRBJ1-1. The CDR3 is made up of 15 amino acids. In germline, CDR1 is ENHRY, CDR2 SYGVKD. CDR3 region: CAIRNTQGMNTEAFF.

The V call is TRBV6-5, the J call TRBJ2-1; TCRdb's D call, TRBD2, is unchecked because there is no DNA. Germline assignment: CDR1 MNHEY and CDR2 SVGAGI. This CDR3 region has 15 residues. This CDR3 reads CASSQTSGGYNEQFF.

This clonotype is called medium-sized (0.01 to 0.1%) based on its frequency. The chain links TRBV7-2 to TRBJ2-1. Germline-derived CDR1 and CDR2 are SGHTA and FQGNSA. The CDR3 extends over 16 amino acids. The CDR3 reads CASSLVEGVPYNEQFF.

CDR3 amino acids: CASSPRQYDNEQFF. The V gene is TRBV14, the J gene TRBJ2-1; TCRdb picks TRBD1, but there is no DNA to check that call. The CDR3 contains 14 residues. Germline CDR1 and CDR2: SGHDN and FVKESK.

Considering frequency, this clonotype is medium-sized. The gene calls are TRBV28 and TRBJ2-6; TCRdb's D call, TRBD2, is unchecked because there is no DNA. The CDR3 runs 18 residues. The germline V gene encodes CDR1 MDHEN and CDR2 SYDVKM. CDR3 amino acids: CASSLGLAGFSGANVLTF.

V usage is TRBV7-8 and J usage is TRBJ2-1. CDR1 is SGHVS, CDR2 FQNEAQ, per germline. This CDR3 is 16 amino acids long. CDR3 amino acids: CASSLGGVSSYNEQFF.

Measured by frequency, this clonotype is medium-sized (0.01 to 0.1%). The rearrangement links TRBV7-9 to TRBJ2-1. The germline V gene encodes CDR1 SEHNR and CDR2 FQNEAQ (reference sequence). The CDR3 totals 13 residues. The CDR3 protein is CASSLPSHDEQFF.

The CDR3 region is CSVAEQVAPYEQYF. This sequence joins TRBV29-1 and TRBJ2-7; TCRdb outputs TRBD1, but without DNA this stays unchecked. Germline CDR1 SQVTM, CDR2 ANQGSEA. The CDR3 covers 14 residues.

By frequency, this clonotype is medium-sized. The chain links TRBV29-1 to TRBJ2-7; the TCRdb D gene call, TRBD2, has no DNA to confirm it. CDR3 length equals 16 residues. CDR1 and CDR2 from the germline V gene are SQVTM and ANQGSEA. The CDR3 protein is CSVEDGLAGNSYEQYF.

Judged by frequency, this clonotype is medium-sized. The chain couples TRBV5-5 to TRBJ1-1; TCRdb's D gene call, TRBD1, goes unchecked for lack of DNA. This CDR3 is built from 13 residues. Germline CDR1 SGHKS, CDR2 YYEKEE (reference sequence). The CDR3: CASSLWNAHEAFF.

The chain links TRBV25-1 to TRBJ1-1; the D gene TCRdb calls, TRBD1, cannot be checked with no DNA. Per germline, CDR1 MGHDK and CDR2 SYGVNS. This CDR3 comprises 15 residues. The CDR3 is CASSDLRDRVTEAFF.

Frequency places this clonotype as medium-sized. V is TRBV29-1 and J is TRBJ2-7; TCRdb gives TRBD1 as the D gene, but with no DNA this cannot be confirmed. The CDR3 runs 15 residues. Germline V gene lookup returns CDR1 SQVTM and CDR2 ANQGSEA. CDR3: CSVEWQGESSYEQYF.

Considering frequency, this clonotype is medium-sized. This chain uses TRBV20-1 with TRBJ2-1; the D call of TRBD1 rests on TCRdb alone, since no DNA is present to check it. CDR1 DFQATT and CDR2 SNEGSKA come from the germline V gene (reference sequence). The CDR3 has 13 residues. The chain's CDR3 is CSARDRAHNEQFF.

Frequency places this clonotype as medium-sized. CDR3 in amino acids: CSVEKGAYEQYF. This chain links TRBV29-1 with TRBJ2-7; TCRdb outputs TRBD1, but without DNA this stays unchecked. This CDR3 region has 12 residues. Germline loops: CDR1 SQVTM, CDR2 ANQGSEA.

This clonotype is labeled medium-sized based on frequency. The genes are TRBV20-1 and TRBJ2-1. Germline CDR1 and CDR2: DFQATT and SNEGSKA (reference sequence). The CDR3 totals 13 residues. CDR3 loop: CSARDWDYNEQFF.

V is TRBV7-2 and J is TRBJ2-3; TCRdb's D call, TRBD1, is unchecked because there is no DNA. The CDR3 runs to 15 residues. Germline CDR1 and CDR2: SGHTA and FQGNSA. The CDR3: CASSSPSGPSDTQYF.

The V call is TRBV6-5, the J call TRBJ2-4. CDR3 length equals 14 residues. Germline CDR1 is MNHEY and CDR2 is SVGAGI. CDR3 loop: CASSETRAKNIQYF.

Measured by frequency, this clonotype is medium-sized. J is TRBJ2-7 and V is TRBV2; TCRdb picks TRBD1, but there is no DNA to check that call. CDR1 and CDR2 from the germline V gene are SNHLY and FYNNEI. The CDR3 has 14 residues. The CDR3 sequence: CASSWGRELDEQYF.

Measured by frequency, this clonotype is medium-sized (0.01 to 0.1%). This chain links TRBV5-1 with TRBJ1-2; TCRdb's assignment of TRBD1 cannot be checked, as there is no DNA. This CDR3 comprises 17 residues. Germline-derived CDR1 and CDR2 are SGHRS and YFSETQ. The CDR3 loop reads CASRQPGQGLANYGYTF.